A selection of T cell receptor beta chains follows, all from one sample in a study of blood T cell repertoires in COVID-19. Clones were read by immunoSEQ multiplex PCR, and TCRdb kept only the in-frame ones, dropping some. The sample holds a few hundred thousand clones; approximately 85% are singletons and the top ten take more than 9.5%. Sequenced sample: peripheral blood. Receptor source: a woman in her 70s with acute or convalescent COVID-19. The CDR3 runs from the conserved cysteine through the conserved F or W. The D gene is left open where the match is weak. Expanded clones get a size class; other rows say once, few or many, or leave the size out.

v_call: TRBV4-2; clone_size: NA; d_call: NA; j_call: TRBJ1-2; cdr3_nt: TGTGCCAGCAGCCAAGACTTGTTAGCAGGGAACTACTATGGCTACACCTTC; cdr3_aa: CASSQDLLAGNYYGYTF
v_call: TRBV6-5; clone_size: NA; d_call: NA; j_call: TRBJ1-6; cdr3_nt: TGTGCCAGCCAGTCCTCCTATAATTCACCCCTCCACTTT; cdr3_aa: CASQSSYNSPLHF
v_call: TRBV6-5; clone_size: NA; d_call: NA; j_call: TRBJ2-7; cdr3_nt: TGTGCCAGCAGGTCACAGGGCAGCTCCTACGAGCAGTACTTC; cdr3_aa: CASRSQGSSYEQYF
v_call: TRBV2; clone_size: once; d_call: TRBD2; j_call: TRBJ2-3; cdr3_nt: TGTGCCAGCAGTGTGTCGGGGGGAAGCACAGATACGCAGTATTTT; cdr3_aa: CASSVSGGSTDTQYF
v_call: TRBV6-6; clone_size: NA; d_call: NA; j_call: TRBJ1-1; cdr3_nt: TGTGCCAGCTTGGGGCAGCGAAGCACTGAAGCTTTCTTT; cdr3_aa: CASLGQRSTEAFF
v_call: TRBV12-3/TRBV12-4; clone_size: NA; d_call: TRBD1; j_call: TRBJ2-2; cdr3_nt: TGTGCCAGCAGACAGGGGGCGCCCGGGGAGCTGTTTTTT; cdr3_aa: CASRQGAPGELFF
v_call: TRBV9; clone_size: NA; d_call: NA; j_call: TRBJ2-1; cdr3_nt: TGTGCCAGCAGCGGGACGACAGGAGAGCAGTTCTTC; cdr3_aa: CASSGTTGEQFF
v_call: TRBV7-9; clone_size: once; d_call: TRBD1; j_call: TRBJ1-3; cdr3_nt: TGTGCCAGCAGCTGGGACAGGGGTGACACCATATATTTT; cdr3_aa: CASSWDRGDTIYF
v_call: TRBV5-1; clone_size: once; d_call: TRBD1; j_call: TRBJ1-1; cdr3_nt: TGCGCCAGCGATACAGGGGGCTTAGGGAACACTGAAGCTTTCTTT; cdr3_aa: CASDTGGLGNTEAFF
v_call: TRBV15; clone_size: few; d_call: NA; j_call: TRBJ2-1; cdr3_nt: TGTGCCACCAGCAGGGGACAACCCCCCGCCTACAATGAGCAGTTCTTC; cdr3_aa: CATSRGQPPAYNEQFF
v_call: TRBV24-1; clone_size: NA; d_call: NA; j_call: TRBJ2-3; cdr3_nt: TGTGCCACCAGTGGGACTCCAGACGAGAATACGCAGTATTTT; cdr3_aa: CATSGTPDENTQYF
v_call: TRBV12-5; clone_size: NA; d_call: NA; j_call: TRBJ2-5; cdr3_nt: TGTGCTAGTGGTTACGGGGGGCCAGAGACCCAGTACTTC; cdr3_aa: CASGYGGPETQYF
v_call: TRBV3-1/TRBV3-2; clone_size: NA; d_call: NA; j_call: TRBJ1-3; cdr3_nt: TGTGCCAGCAGCCAGGCGACACACTCTGGAAACACCATATATTTT; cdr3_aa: CASSQATHSGNTIYF
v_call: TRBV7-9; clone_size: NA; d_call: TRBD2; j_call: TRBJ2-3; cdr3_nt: TGTGCCAGCAGCTTATCGGTAGCGGGGTCAGATACGCAGTATTTT; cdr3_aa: CASSLSVAGSDTQYF